This TCR beta chain was profiled in a study of T cells in Graves' hyperthyroidism and ophthalmopathy (dated by TCRdb to between 2018 and 2021). Regarding the complete study: Peripheral blood was sampled at the time of initial diagnosis, prior to any treatment. Prospective prediction of ophthalmopathy was tested in an independent validation cohort of fewer than 20 hyperthyroidism patients and 17 patients who later progressed to ophthalmopathy. According to the paper, TCR Vbeta CDR3 sequencing was carried out on about 140 peripheral blood samples, which came from some 41 ophthalmopathy, some 73 hyperthyroidism and approximately 17 progressor patients. Thyroid tissue and blood T-cell repertoires from roughly 6 Graves' hyperthyroidism patients were also compared in the study. Following sampling, methimazole starting at 30 mg daily was given to hyperthyroidism patients, and high-dose intravenous methylprednisolone was given to ophthalmopathy patients. The approximately 100 discovery patients were divided at random into training and test sets in a 7:3 ratio. A discovery cohort of 95 to 100 patients, fewer than 50 with Graves' ophthalmopathy and 57 with stable Graves' hyperthyroidism, was used to find distinguishing TCR V-J signatures. Beyond this particular receptor, the publication reports: Sample size was not statistically predetermined, and blinding of investigators to group allocation was not performed. Most expanded thyroid clonotypes (frequency above 0.001) were also found in blood, which suggests that blood repertoires may mirror thyroid immune responses. In validation, the model predicted progression to ophthalmopathy with about 71% sensitivity and less than 80% specificity, a median of about 6 months before onset. Ophthalmopathy was separated from stable hyperthyroidism by a 13 V-J signature model, with roughly 88% sensitivity and roughly 81% specificity obtained in cross-validation and 80%/75% obtained in testing.

Points on this clonotype: The antigen this receptor binds is unknown. One end of the junction does not line up with germline, which may come from a read error.

In the ophthalmopathy patients, disease was moderately to severely active, with a Clinical Activity Score of 3 or more, a NOSPECS grade of 4 or more, and a duration of less than 3 months. The study excluded patients with uncontrolled infections, other autoimmune diseases, pregnancy or lactation. Diagnoses relied on clinical symptoms, serum thyroxine and TRAb, thyroid ultrasound and orbital computed tomography. Ficoll-Paque density gradient centrifugation was used to isolate PBMCs from approximately 10 ml of fresh peripheral blood. Total RNA was extracted using Trizol reagent, and RNA quality was assessed on an Agilent 2100 Bioanalyzer. The TCR beta CDR3 regions were amplified from RNA transcripts. For the first round of RT-PCR on the TCR CDR3, the HTBI primer set was used together with the Qiagen OneStep RT-PCR kit. Libraries were constructed in a second round of multiplex PCR, after which size selection and purification were carried out. Paired-end sequencing of the libraries was performed with 100 bp reads on an Illumina HiSeq2000. The study's processing was this. SOAPnuke was used to process the raw data, with reads discarded if the reads contained adapters or uncalled bases, had a mean Phred below 15, or lacked an exact constant-primer or identifier match. COPE v1.2.5 was used to merge high-quality paired reads, and clonotypes were defined as unique nucleotide sequences. MiTCR v1.1 was used to align clonotypes to the IMGT TRBV, TRBD and TRBJ reference segments. Analysis was restricted to V-J combinations with a frequency above 0.0001, which covered about 99% of repertoires. A TCS score was defined as the ratio between F50 (clonal expansion) and ExV (chaos), using BLOSUM62-based TCRdist between CDR3 peptides within each V-J. Welch's t-statistics and random forest reduced roughly 530 V-J features to some 14, which were used in a naive Bayes classifier (R e1071). TCRdb applied fastp at Q25 and MiXCR to the public reads, then kept only in-frame beta chains. Each entry merges the rows of one CDR3 protein and shows their most common DNA and genes. TCRdb, rather than the study authors, made the V and J calls. For this sample there are around 540,000 distinct CDR3 sequences; about 16% appear just once. The top ten hold roughly 29% of the sample.

Looking up the germline V gene yields CDR1 KGHDR and CDR2 SFDVKD. Including the terminal cysteine and phenylalanine, the CDR3 comprises 15 residues. Only the CDR3 part of the read is kept: 45 bases, read in frame from the first base. Rearrangement joined TRBV24-1 to TRBJ2-1; the best D guess is TRBD1, with 5 bases matching. Sequenced sample: blood. This clonotype was sampled from a woman aged 25 to 39 with Graves' ophthalmopathy. The DNA sequence is given as TGTGCCACCAGTTATTGGGGCAACTCCTACGATGAGCAGTTCTTC. Protein translation: CATSYWGNSYDEQFF.